There are many counts of the clone carrying this T cell receptor beta chain. The antigen is undetermined. TCRB transcripts that were expressed got sequenced, as all of the isolated RNA had been reverse transcribed. Generated by immunoSEQ multiplex PCR, the TCRdb table keeps only in-frame clones and is missing some. The sample lists about 140,000 clones, less than 8.5% seen once, with 1.4% in the top ten. This specimen belongs to a study of beta chain features in type 1 diabetes. Notes on the study in general: The study found moderately but significantly shorter TCRB CDR3s in all four CD4+ subsets of Type 1 diabetes patients.

Sequenced material: central memory CD4+ T cells from blood. The sequence was obtained from a woman aged 25 to 45 in good health.

The CDR3 region is CASTTTSGRKFF. CDR3 DNA sequence: TGTGCCAGCACAACAACTAGCGGGAGGAAGTTCTTC. This chain connects TRBV2 to TRBJ2-1; TRBD2 agrees at 12 bases. This CDR3 region has 12 residues. CDR1 SNHLY and CDR2 FYNNEI come from the germline V gene. Unmatched junction bases numbered 6, after V lost 7 bases and J lost 14 bases.